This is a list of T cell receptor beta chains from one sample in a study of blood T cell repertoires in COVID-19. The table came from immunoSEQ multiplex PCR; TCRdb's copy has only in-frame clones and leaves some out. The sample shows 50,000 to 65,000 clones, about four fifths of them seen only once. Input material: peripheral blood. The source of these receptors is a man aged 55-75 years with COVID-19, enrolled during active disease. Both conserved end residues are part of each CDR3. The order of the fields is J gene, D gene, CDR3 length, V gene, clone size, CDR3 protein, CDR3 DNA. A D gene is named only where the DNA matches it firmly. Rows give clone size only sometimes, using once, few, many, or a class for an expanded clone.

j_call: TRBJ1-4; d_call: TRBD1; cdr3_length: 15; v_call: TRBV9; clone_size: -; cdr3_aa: CASSVGTGGQEKLFF; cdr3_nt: TGTGCCAGCAGCGTAGGGACAGGGGGTCAAGAAAAACTGTTTTTT
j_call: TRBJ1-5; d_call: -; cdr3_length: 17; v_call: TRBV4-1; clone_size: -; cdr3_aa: CASSQESESSGNRPQHF; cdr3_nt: TGCGCCAGCAGCCAAGAAAGTGAGAGTTCGGGTAACCGGCCCCAGCATTTT
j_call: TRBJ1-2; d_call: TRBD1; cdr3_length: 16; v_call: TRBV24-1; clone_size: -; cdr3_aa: CATSTPGAQGLAGYTF; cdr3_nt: TGTGCCACCAGTACCCCGGGGGCACAGGGGCTGGCTGGCTACACCTTC
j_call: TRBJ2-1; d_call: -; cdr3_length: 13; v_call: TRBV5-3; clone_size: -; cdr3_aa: CARRRTPYNEQFF; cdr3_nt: TGTGCCAGAAGGCGGACTCCTTACAATGAGCAGTTCTTC
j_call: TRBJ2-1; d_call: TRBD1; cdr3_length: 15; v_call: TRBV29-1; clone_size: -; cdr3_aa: CSVGAGTGSYNEQFF; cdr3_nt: TGCAGCGTGGGAGCCGGGACAGGGTCCTACAATGAGCAGTTCTTC
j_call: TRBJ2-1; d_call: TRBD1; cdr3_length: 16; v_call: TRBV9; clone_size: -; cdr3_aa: CASSELKGTDYNEQFF; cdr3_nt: TGTGCCAGCAGCGAACTAAAGGGGACAGATTACAATGAGCAGTTCTTC
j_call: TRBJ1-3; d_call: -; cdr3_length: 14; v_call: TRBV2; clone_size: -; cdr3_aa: CASSMATGRDTIYF; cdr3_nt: TGTGCCAGCAGCATGGCGACGGGTAGAGACACCATATATTTT
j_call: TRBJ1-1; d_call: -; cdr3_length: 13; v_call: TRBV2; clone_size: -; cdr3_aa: CASEEKLKTEAFF; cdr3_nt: TGTGCCAGCGAAGAGAAGTTGAAAACTGAAGCTTTCTTT
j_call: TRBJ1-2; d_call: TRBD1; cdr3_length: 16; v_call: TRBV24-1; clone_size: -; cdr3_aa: CATSDPYRGTLNGYTF; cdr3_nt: TGTGCCACCAGTGATCCCTACAGGGGGACTTTGAATGGCTACACCTTC
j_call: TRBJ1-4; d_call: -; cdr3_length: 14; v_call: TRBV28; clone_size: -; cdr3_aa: CASSMTGPNEKLFF; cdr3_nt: TGTGCCAGCAGTATGACAGGCCCAAATGAAAAACTGTTTTTT
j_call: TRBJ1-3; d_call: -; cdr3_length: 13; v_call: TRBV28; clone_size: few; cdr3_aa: CASNGGSGNTIYF; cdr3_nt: TGTGCCAGCAACGGGGGCTCTGGAAACACCATATATTTT
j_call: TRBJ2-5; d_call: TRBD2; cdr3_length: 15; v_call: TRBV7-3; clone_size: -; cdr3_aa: CASSLLAGYQETQYF; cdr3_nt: TGTGCCAGCAGCCTACTAGCGGGGTACCAAGAGACCCAGTACTTC
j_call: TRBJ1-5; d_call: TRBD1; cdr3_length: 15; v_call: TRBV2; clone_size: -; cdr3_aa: CASHRGTGENQPQHF; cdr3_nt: TGTGCCAGTCACCGTGGGACAGGGGAAAATCAGCCCCAGCATTTT
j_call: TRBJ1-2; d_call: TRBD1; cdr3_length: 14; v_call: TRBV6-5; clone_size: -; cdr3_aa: CASSYSYRGEGYTF; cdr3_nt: TGTGCCAGCAGTTACTCCTACAGGGGTGAGGGCTACACCTTC
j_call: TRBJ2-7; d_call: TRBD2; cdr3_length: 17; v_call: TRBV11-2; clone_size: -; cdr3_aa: CASSLVVTSGSPYEQYF; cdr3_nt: TGTGCCAGCAGCTTAGTCGTGACTAGCGGGAGCCCCTACGAGCAGTACTTC
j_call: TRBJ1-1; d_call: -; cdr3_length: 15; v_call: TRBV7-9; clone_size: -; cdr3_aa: CASSLEMTENTEAFF; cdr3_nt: TGTGCCAGCAGCTTAGAAATGACAGAAAACACTGAAGCTTTCTTT
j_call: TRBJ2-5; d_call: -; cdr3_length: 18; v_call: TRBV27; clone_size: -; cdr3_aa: CASSLRPGSGSRPETQYF; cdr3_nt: TGTGCCAGCAGTTTAAGGCCGGGGTCCGGGTCCAGGCCGGAGACCCAGTACTTC
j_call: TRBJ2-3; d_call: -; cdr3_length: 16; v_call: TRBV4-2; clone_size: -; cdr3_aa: CASRLQPGGNTDTQYF; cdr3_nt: TGTGCCAGCAGACTTCAACCGGGCGGGAACACAGATACGCAGTATTTT
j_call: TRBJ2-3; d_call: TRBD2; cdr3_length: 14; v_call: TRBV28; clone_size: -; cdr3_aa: CASRAGGSTDTQYF; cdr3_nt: TGTGCCAGCCGAGCGGGGGGAAGCACAGATACGCAGTATTTT
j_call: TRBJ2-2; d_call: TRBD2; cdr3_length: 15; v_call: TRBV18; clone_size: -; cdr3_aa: CASSPQREGTGELFF; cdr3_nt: TGTGCCAGCTCACCACAGCGGGAGGGCACCGGGGAGCTGTTTTTT
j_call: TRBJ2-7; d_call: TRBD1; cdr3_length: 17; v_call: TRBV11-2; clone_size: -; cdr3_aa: CASSLVGRAGGTYEQYF; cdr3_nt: TGTGCCAGCAGCTTAGTGGGTAGGGCAGGGGGCACCTACGAGCAGTACTTC
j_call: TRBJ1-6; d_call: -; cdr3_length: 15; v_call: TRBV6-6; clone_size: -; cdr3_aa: CASSYLGRGNSPLHF; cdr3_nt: TGTGCCAGCAGTTACCTGGGCAGGGGAAATTCACCCCTCCACTTT
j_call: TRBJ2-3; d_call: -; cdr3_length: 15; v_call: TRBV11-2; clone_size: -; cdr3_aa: CASTQASSHTDTQYF; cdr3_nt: TGTGCCAGCACCCAGGCTAGCTCCCACACAGATACGCAGTATTTT
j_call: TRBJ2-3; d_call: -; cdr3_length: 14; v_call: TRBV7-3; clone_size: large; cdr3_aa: CASSLSLGTDTQYF; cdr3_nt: TGTGCCAGCAGCTTAAGTCTAGGAACAGATACGCAGTATTTT
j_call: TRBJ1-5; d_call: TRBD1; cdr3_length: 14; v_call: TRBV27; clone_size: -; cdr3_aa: CASSIGQVNQPQHF; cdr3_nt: TGTGCCAGCAGTATAGGACAGGTCAATCAGCCCCAGCATTTT
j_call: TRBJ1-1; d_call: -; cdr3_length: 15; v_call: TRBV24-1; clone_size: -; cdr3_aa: CATSDLGRGNTEAFF; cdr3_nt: TGTGCCACCAGTGATTTAGGCAGGGGAAACACTGAAGCTTTCTTT